This note documents a single T cell receptor beta chain sequence. This CDR3 contains 14 residues. Trimming stripped 3 bases from V and 2 bases from J, with 8 bases between. Germline values: CDR1 SGHVS, CDR2 FQNEAQ. One entry per CDR3 protein results from TCRdb running MiXCR on the RT-PCR reads. Among 650,000 to 800,000 distinct CDR3 sequences listed, approximately 15% were seen once. This receptor was taken from a female donor in good health, serving as a healthy control. This chain uses TRBV7-8 with TRBJ1-3; D unresolved. Sequencing used memory CD4+ T cells from blood. The CDR3: CASSFGVAGNTIYF. The CDR3, as DNA: TGTGCCAGCAGCTTCGGAGTCGCTGGAAACACCATATATTTT.